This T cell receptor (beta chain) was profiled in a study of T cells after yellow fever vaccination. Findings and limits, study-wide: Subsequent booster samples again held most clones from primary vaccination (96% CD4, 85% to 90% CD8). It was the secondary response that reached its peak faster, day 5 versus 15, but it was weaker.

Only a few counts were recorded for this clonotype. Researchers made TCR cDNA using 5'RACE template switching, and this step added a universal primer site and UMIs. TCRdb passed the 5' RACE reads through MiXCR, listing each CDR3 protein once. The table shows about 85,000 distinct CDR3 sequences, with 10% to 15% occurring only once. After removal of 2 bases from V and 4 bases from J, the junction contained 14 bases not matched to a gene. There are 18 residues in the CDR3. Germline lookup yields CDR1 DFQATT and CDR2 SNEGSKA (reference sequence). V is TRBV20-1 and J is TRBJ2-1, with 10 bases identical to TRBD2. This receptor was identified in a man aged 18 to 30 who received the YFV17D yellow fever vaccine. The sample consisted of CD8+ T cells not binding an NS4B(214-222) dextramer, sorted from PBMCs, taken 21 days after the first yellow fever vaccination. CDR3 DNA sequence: TGCAGTGCTAGAATGAGGTTGACGACTAGCGGGTGGTACAATGAGCAGTTCTTC. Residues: CSARMRLTTSGWYNEQFF.